One TCR beta chain is described in this entry. The target antigen is unknown. This entry belongs to a study of cytomegalovirus exposure and HLA in healthy donors. General study results and limits: By a later analysis, the bulk of CMV-associated TCR beta chains appeared HLA-restricted. CMV serostatus stood as the only immune exposure information on hand.

PCR primers comprised 60 Vbeta and 13 Jbeta primers. Assay used: immunoSEQ multiplex PCR; TCRdb lists only in-frame clones, some missing. Of hundreds of thousands of clones listed, approximately 90% are singletons. Germline CDR1 SQVTM, CDR2 ANQGSEA. The CDR3 length is 13 residues. The V gene end was trimmed by 7 bases and the J gene end by 5 bases; junction bases not matched to a gene: 8. This receptor was taken from a woman aged 18-35 years in good health and CMV-seronegative. The chain couples TRBV29-1 to TRBJ1-2; 9 bases agree with TRBD1. Sequencing was performed on PBMCs. The CDR3 protein is CSDRDGTGYGYTF. CDR3 nucleotide sequence: TGCAGCGACCGGGACGGGACAGGGTATGGCTACACCTTC.